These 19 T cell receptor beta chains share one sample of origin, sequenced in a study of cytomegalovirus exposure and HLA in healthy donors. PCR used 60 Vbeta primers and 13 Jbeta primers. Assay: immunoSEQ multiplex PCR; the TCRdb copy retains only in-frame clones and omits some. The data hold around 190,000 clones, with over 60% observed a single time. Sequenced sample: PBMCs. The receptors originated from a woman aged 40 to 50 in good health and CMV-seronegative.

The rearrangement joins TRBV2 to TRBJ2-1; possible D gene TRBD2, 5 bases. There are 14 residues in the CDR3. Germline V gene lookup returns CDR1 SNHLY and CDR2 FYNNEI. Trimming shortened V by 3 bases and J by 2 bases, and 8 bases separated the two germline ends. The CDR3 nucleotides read TGTGCCAGCAGTGATCGACTACCCTACAATGAGCAGTTCTTC. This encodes CASSDRLPYNEQFF.

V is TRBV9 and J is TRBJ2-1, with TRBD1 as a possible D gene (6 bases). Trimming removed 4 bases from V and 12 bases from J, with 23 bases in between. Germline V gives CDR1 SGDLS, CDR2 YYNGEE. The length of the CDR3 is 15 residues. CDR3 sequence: CASSPSDSTVNGQFF. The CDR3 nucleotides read TGTGCCAGCAGCCCGTCGGACAGTACGGTAAACGGGCAGTTCTTC.

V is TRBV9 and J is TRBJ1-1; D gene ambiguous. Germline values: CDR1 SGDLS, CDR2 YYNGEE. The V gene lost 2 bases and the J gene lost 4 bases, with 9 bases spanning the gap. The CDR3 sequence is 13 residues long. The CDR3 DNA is TGTGCCAGCAGCGTCCGACAAGCCACTGAAGCTTTCTTT. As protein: CASSVRQATEAFF.

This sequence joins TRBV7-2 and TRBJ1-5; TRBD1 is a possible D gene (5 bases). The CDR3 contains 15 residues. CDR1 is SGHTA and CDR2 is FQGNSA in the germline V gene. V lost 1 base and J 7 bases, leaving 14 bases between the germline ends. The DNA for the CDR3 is TGTGCCAGCAGCTTAGTCGGGGGAAGCGGACAGCCCCAGCATTTT. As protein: CASSLVGGSGQPQHF.

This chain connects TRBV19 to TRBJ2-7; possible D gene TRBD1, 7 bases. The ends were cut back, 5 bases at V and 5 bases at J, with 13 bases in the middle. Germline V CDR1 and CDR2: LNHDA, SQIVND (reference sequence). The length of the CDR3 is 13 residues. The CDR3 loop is CASSGGTVDEQYV. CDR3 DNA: TGTGCCAGTAGTGGCGGGACAGTAGACGAGCAGTACGTC.

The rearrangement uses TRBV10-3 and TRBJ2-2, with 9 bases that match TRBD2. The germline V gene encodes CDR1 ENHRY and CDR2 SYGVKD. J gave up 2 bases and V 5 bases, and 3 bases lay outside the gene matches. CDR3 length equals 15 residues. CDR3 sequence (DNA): TGTGCCATCAGTAGAGCGGGAGGAAACACCGGGGAGCTGTTTTTT. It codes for CAISRAGGNTGELFF.

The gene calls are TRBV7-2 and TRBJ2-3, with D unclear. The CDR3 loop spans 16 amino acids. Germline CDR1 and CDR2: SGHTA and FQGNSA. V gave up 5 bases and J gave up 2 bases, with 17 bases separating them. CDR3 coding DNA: TGTGCCAGCAGCGCCGCCCAGACTGGAAACACAGATACGCAGTATTTT. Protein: CASSAAQTGNTDTQYF.

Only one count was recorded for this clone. For the CDR3, the DNA is TGTGCCAGCAGCCTACAGGGGGCAAGCAATCAGCCCCAGCATTTT. Translation: CASSLQGASNQPQHF. This chain joins TRBV5-4 and TRBJ1-5; 9 bases are shared with TRBD1. V shed 4 bases and J 1 base; nucleotides not matched to a gene: 3. This CDR3 comprises 15 residues. Germline CDR1 is SGHNT and CDR2 is YYREEE (reference sequence).

DNA for the CDR3: TGTGCCAGCAGGGGAGGGGGGAGCACGAGTAACTATGGCTACACCTTC. The encoded protein is CASRGGGSTSNYGYTF. The rearrangement uses TRBV11-3 and TRBJ1-2, with D possibly being TRBD1 (6 bases). V dropped 6 bases and J dropped 1 base, with 18 bases sitting between them. The CDR3 spans 16 residues. The germline V gene has CDR1 SGHNT and CDR2 YENEEA.

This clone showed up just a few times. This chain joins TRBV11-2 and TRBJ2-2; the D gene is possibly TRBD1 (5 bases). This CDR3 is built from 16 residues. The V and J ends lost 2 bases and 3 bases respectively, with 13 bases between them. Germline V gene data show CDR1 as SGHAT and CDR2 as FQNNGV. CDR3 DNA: TGTGCCAGCAGCTTACTCCTTGACAGTTACACCGGGGAGCTGTTTTTT. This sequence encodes CASSLLLDSYTGELFF.

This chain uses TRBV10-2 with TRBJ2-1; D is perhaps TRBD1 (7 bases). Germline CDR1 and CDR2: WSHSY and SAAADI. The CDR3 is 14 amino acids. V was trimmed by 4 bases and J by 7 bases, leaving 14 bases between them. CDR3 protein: CASSGTGEVNEQFF. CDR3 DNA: TGCGCCAGCAGTGGTACAGGGGAGGTGAATGAGCAGTTCTTC.

The CDR3 bases are TGCGCCAGCAGCCAAGCGGCGGGGGGGGCCCACAATGAGCAGTTCTTC. It translates to CASSQAAGGAHNEQFF. This chain connects TRBV4-3 to TRBJ2-1, with 9 nucleotides matching TRBD2. Germline lookup yields CDR1 LGHNA and CDR2 YSLEER. With V trimmed by 1 base and J by 5 bases, 6 bases remained unmatched. The CDR3 covers 16 residues.

CDR3 residues: CSVEVQGNTEAFF. The CDR3 DNA reads as TGCAGCGTTGAGGTCCAGGGGAACACTGAAGCTTTCTTT. The rearrangement joins TRBV29-1 to TRBJ1-1; TRBD1 might be the D (5 bases). The CDR3 has 13 residues. V lost 3 bases and J 1 base, leaving 9 bases between the germline ends. The germline V gene has CDR1 SQVTM and CDR2 ANQGSEA.

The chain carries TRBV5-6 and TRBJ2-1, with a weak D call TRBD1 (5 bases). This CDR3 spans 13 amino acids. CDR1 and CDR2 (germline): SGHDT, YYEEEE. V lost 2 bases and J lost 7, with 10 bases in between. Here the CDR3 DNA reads TGTGCCAGCAGCTTTGACAGCCTTAATGAGCAGTTCTTC. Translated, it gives CASSFDSLNEQFF. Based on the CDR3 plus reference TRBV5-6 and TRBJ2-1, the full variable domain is DAGVTQSPTHLIKTRGQQVTLRCSPKSGHDTVSWYQQALGQGPQFIFQYYEEEERQRGNFPDRFSGHQFPNYSSELNVNALLLGDSALYLCASSFDSLNEQFFGPGTRLTVL.

The CDR3 region has the DNA TGTGCCAGCACCCAAACAGCGGAGGTATACAATGAGCAGTTCTTC. This sequence encodes CASTQTAEVYNEQFF. The chain carries TRBV11-3 and TRBJ2-1; perhaps TRBD2 as D (5 bases). The germline gives CDR1 SGHNT, CDR2 YENEEA. The ends were cut back, 7 bases at V and 4 bases at J, with 17 bases in the middle. The CDR3 contains 15 residues.

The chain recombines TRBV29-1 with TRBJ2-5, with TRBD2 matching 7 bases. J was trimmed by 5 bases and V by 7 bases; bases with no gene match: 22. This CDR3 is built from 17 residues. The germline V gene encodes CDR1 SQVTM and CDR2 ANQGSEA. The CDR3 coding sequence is TGCAGCGCTCTTGAAGGACTATCGGGGAGGGCCTCGGAGACCCAGTACTTC. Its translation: CSALEGLSGRASETQYF.

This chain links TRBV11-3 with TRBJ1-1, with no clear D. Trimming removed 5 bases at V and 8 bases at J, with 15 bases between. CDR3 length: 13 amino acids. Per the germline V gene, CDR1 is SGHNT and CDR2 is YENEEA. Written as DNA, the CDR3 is TGTGCCAGCAGCCCTAGTGGGAGTCCCGAAGCTTTCTTT. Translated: CASSPSGSPEAFF.

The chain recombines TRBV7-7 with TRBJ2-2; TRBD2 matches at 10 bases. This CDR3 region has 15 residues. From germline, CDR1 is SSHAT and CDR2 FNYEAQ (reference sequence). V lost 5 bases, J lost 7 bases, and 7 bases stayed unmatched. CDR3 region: CASSLKAGGVGELFF. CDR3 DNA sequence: TGTGCCAGCAGCCTCAAAGCGGGAGGGGTCGGGGAGCTGTTTTTT.

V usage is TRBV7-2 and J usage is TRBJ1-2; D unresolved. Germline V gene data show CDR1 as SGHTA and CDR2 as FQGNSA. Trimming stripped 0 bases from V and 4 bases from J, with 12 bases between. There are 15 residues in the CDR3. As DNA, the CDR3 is TGTGCCAGCAGCTTAGCGCGCAGGTCTTCCTATGGCTACACCTTC. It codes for CASSLARRSSYGYTF.